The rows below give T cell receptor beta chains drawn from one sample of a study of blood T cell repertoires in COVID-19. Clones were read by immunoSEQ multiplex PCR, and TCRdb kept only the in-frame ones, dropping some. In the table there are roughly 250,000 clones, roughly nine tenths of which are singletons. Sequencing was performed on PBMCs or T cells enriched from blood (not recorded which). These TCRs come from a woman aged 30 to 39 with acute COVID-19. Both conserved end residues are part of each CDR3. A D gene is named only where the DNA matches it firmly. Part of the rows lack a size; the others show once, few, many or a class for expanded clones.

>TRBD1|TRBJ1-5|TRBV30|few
TGTGCCTGGAGTGTAGGGACAGGGGGAATGCAGCCCCAGCATTTT
CAWSVGTGGMQPQHF
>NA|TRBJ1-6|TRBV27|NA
TGTGCCAGCAGTCTAACACAGGGTACCCTTAATTCACCCCTCCACTTT
CASSLTQGTLNSPLHF
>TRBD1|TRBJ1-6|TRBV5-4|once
TGTGCCAGCAGCGCCGGACAGGGGGCGCATTTTTCACCCCTCCACTTT
CASSAGQGAHFSPLHF
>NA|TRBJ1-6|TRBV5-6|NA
TGTGCCAGCAGCTTGTTCGGTATACAGTCACCCCTCCACTTT
CASSLFGIQSPLHF
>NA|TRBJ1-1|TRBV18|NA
TGTGCCAGCTCACCCCGCGGGGGGATGAACACTGAAGCTTTCTTT
CASSPRGGMNTEAFF
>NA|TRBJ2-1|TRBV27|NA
TGTGCCAGCAGTTTATTCAGCGCCCGGAGCTCCTACAATGAGCAGTTCTTC
CASSLFSARSSYNEQFF
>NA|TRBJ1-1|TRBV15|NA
TGTGCCACCAGCAGAGTTGGGGGGACGGCTGAAGCTTTCTTT
CATSRVGGTAEAFF
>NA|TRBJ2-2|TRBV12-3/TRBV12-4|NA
TGTGCCAGCAATGGACAGAACACCGGGGAGCTGTTTTTT
CASNGQNTGELFF
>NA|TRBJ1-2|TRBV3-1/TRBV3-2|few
TGTGCCAGCAGCCAAAGACGGTTGGGGGGGTATGGCTACACCTTC
CASSQRRLGGYGYTF
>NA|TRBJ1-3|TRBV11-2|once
TGTGCCAGCAGCTTAGCAGGGCCCGGAAACACCATATATTTT
CASSLAGPGNTIYF
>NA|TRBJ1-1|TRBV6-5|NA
TGTGCCAGCAGTTACTTCGAGGGAGGTGGCGCTGAAGCTTTCTTT
CASSYFEGGGAEAFF